The 10 T cell receptor beta chains listed next were all sequenced from one sample in a study of cytomegalovirus exposure and HLA in healthy donors. Profiled with immunoSEQ multiplex PCR; TCRdb holds only in-frame clones, not every one. The sample gives some 79,000 clones, approximately 94% of which show up once; roughly 3.2% is in the top ten. Sequencing used PBMCs. All receptors come from a woman aged 18-29 years in good health and CMV-seropositive.

The chain is built from TRBV28 and TRBJ2-3, with D unresolved. The V gene lost 4 bases and the J gene lost 1 base, with 18 bases spanning the gap. Germline values: CDR1 MDHEN, CDR2 SYDVKM. The CDR3 runs to 17 residues. The CDR3 nucleotides are TGTGCCAGCAGTTCATCAATACCGAGATTGGGCACAGATACGCAGTATTTT. It is translated as CASSSSIPRLGTDTQYF.

The V and J genes are TRBV6-1 and TRBJ2-5, with D possibly TRBD1 on 6 matching bases. V lost 5 bases, J lost 5 bases, and 18 bases lay in between. The CDR3 is 15 amino acids. Germline CDR1 MNHNS, CDR2 SASEGT. Written as DNA, the CDR3 is TGTGCCAGCAGTCCCAAACAGGGCTTCCAGGAGACCCAGTACTTC. As protein: CASSPKQGFQETQYF.

This chain links TRBV18 with TRBJ2-2; TRBD2 is a possible D gene (5 bases). Germline V gene lookup returns CDR1 KGHSH and CDR2 LQKENI. V lost 5 bases and J lost 6, with 10 bases in between. This CDR3 contains 13 residues. The CDR3 DNA reads as TGTGCCAGCTCATTCGAGGGCGCCGGGGAGCTGTTTTTT. Residues: CASSFEGAGELFF.

The genes are TRBV6-5 and TRBJ2-5, with 7 bases fitting TRBD2. The CDR3 has 13 residues. V shed 8 bases, J shed 5 bases, and the junction held 8 bases outside the gene matches. Germline V gene lookup returns CDR1 MNHEY and CDR2 SVGAGI. CDR3 bases: TGTGCCAGCGGTGGGGGGGGGTATGAGACCCAGTACTTC. It translates to CASGGGGYETQYF.

The chain links TRBV28 to TRBJ2-7, with TRBD1 matching 10 bases. Germline CDR1 MDHEN, CDR2 SYDVKM. The CDR3 has 15 residues. The V gene end was trimmed by 2 bases and the J gene end by 3 bases; junction bases not matched to a gene: 4. The CDR3 DNA reads TGTGCCAGCAGTTTAGGGACAGGGGTAAGCTACGAGCAGTACTTC. Residues: CASSLGTGVSYEQYF.

CDR3 protein: CASSLGADTIYF. In nucleotides, the CDR3 is TGTGCCAGCAGTTTAGGGGCCGACACCATATATTTT. The J gene is TRBJ1-3, the V gene TRBV25-1, with TRBD1 as a possible D gene (5 bases). The CDR3 length is 12 residues. Trimming removed 5 bases from V and 8 bases from J, with 10 bases in between. The germline CDR1 and CDR2 sequences are MGHDK and SYGVNS.

V usage is TRBV5-1 and J usage is TRBJ1-2; unclear D gene. V was trimmed by 7 bases and J by 4 bases, leaving 14 bases between them. This CDR3 is built from 13 residues. Per the germline V gene, CDR1 is SGHRS and CDR2 is YFSETQ. The CDR3 loop is CASRHSPIYGYTF. The CDR3 nucleotides read TGCGCCAGCCGACACTCCCCGATCTATGGCTACACCTTC.

This sequence joins TRBV7-9 and TRBJ1-3, with D perhaps matching TRBD1 (6 bases). The germline V and J ends were trimmed by 1 base and 2 bases, with 9 bases remaining between them. Germline CDR1 SEHNR, CDR2 FQNEAQ (reference sequence). There are 15 residues in the CDR3. Written as DNA, the CDR3 is TGTGCCAGCAGCTTAGTTGCAGGGGCTGGAAACACCATATATTTT. Amino acids: CASSLVAGAGNTIYF.

The chain links TRBV11-2 to TRBJ1-2, with TRBD1 identical over 7 bases. The CDR3 covers 17 residues. V gave up 5 bases and J gave up 3 bases; unmatched junction bases: 15. The germline gives CDR1 SGHAT, CDR2 FQNNGV. CDR3 residues: CASSRAGTDRIYYGYTF. As DNA, the CDR3 is TGTGCCAGCAGCAGGGCCGGGACAGACCGAATTTACTATGGCTACACCTTC.

J is TRBJ2-3 and V is TRBV29-1; a weak D match, TRBD2 (6 bases). The CDR3 has 11 residues. Germline V gene sequence: CDR1 SQVTM, CDR2 ANQGSEA. V lost 6 bases to trimming and J lost 4 bases, with 8 bases between them. The CDR3 loop is CSVKRADTQYF. In DNA, the CDR3 is TGCAGCGTAAAGCGGGCAGATACGCAGTATTTT.